These 26 T cell receptor beta chains share one sample of origin, sequenced in a study of T cells in Graves' hyperthyroidism and ophthalmopathy. RNA transcripts gave rise to amplified TCR beta CDR3 regions. Primed by the HTBI set, a first-round RT-PCR was run on the TCR CDR3. TCRdb analysed the multiplex PCR reads with MiXCR anew, one entry per CDR3 protein. The sample includes approximately 480,000 distinct CDR3 sequences, roughly 20% of them seen just once. The sample taken for sequencing was blood. The origin of the receptors is a man aged 18 to 35 with Graves' hyperthyroidism.

CDR3 DNA sequence: TGTGCCACCCAAGACATGTACAATCAGCCCCAGCATTTT. Encoded protein: CATQDMYNQPQHF. The chain has TRBV6-2 or TRBV6-3 and TRBJ1-5; D is undetermined. Germline V lookup: CDR1 MNHEY, CDR2 SVGEGT. The CDR3 runs to 13 residues. V lost 10 bases to trimming and J lost 3 bases, with 13 bases between them.

The chain links TRBV12-3 or TRBV12-4 to TRBJ1-1; D not resolved. The CDR3 runs 14 residues. Trimming shortened V by 5 bases and J by 3 bases, and 13 bases separated the two germline ends. This CDR3 reads CASSPVAQYTEAFF. The CDR3 DNA reads TGTGCCAGCAGTCCCGTAGCACAGTACACTGAAGCTTTCTTT.

As regards this clonotype: The conserved phenylalanine or tryptophan normally closing the CDR3 is absent here, so this likely arose from a read error. The chain has TRBV6-5 and TRBJ2-2; 8 bases match TRBD1. Germline loops: CDR1 MNHEY, CDR2 SVGAGI. This CDR3 is 15 amino acids long. The V segment lost 2 bases and the J segment 6 bases; nucleotides outside the gene matches: 5. The chain's CDR3 is CASSYVGQGAGELFY. CDR3 in DNA: TGTGCCAGCAGTTACGTCGGACAGGGCGCCGGGGAGCTGTTTTAT.

To note about this clonotype: The junction departs from germline at one end; a sequencing error may be responsible. The chain couples TRBV28 to TRBJ1-5; TRBD1 matches at 7 bases. There are 14 residues in the CDR3. Germline values: CDR1 MDHEN, CDR2 SYDVKM. CDR3 DNA: TGTGCCACCAGTCCGACAGGGAGCAATCAGCCCCAGCATTTT. This sequence encodes CATSPTGSNQPQHF.

The chain links TRBV6-5 to TRBJ2-2, with D perhaps TRBD2 (5 bases). V dropped 1 base and J dropped 9 bases, with 9 bases sitting between them. The CDR3 covers 13 residues. Germline loops: CDR1 MNHEY, CDR2 SVGAGI. The CDR3 loop is CASSYFGRWELFF. The CDR3 DNA reads TGTGCCAGCAGTTACTTTGGGAGATGGGAGCTGTTTTTT.

The rearrangement links TRBV12-3 or TRBV12-4 to TRBJ1-2; D is unresolved. The CDR3 is made up of 14 amino acids. V dropped 6 bases and J dropped 4 bases, with 15 bases sitting between them. CDR3 in DNA: TGTGCCAGCAGCCTATCCATTGGTATCTATGGCTACACCTTC. Protein sequence: CASSLSIGIYGYTF.

This clonotype was seen repeatedly, ten times or more. The CDR3 DNA reads TGTGCCAGCAGCGTTGGGTCGGACACTGAAGCTTTCTTT. Protein sequence: CASSVGSDTEAFF. The rearrangement joins TRBV7-3 to TRBJ1-1; D call uncertain. Trimming stripped 5 bases from V and 3 bases from J, with 10 bases between. The V gene's germline CDR1 is SGHTA and CDR2 FQGTGA. This CDR3 contains 13 residues.

This clonotype was picked up many times. The chain employs TRBV6-5 and TRBJ1-2; 8 bases agree with TRBD1. Looked up from germline, CDR1 is MNHEY and CDR2 is SVGAGI. This CDR3 contains 13 residues. V was clipped by 6 bases and J by 6 bases; unmatched bases: 6. The CDR3 nucleotides are TGTGCCAGCAGCTTTCGACAGGGGCATGGCTACACCTTC. Its translation is CASSFRQGHGYTF.

This clonotype was seen many times. The CDR3 reads CASSVTGGARTEAFF. In DNA, the CDR3 is TGTGCCAGCAGTGTTACCGGGGGAGCTCGGACTGAAGCTTTCTTT. The V and J genes are TRBV25-1 and TRBJ1-1; maybe TRBD1 (5 bases). There are 15 residues in the CDR3. Germline CDR1 MGHDK, CDR2 SYGVNS. The V gene lost 4 bases and the J gene lost 5 bases, with 17 bases spanning the gap.

This clonotype has at least ten counts. This rearrangement joins TRBV20-1 to TRBJ2-7, with TRBD1 matching 10 bases. Germline lookup yields CDR1 DFQATT and CDR2 SNEGSKA (reference sequence). V was clipped by 1 base and J by 7 bases; unmatched bases: 4. There are 13 residues in the CDR3. CDR3 residues: CSARGQGAWEQYF. CDR3 DNA: TGCAGTGCTAGAGGACAGGGGGCTTGGGAGCAGTACTTC.

This clonotype has more than one count but fewer than ten. This chain joins TRBV30 and TRBJ2-2, with a tentative D call TRBD1 (7 bases). The CDR3 runs 14 residues. Germline CDR1 reads GTSNPN; CDR2 reads SVGIG (reference sequence). Trimming removed 3 bases at V and 4 bases at J, with 12 bases between. This CDR3 reads CAWSGGTVTGELFF. The DNA for the CDR3 is TGTGCCTGGAGCGGAGGGACAGTCACCGGGGAGCTGTTTTTT. Drawing the rest from reference TRBV30 and TRBJ2-2, the complete variable domain is SQTIHQWPATLVQPVGSPLSLECTVEGTSNPNLYWYRQAAGRGLQLLFYSVGIGQISSEVPQNLSASRPQDRQFILSSKKLLLSDSGFYLCAWSGGTVTGELFFGEGSRLTVL.

In regard to this clonotype: This may be a read error: a much more frequent sequence differs by one nucleotide. The genes are TRBV20-1 and TRBJ1-6; D gene ambiguous. The CDR3 runs to 13 residues. Germline CDR1 and CDR2: DFQATT and SNEGSKA (reference sequence). The CDR3 DNA reads TGCAGTGCTAGAGATAACCCCCAATCACCCCTCTACTTT. It encodes CSARDNPQSPLYF.

This clonotype was recorded at least ten times. The chain employs TRBV2 and TRBJ2-5; maybe TRBD1 (6 bases). Germline V lookup: CDR1 SNHLY, CDR2 FYNNEI. The CDR3 contains 12 residues. V was clipped by 8 bases and J by 5 bases, with 12 bases between them. CDR3 bases: TGTGCCAGCGGGTGGACAGTTGAGACCCAGTACTTC. Translated: CASGWTVETQYF. The whole variable domain, remainder taken from reference TRBV2 and TRBJ2-5, is EPEVTQTPSHQVTQMGQEVILRCVPISNHLYFYWYRQILGQKVEFLVSFYNNEISEKSEIFDDQFSVERPDGSNFTLKIRSTKLEDSAMYFCASGWTVETQYFGPGTRLLVL.

This clonotype was detected only a few times. The chain carries TRBV15 and TRBJ1-4; D ambiguous. V was shortened by 4 bases and J by 4 bases, with 10 bases between the two germline ends. Germline V gene data show CDR1 as LNHNV and CDR2 as YYDKDF (reference sequence). CDR3 length: 14 amino acids. The DNA for the CDR3 is TGTGCCACCAGCAAGGACGGATATAATGAAAAACTGTTTTTT. This encodes CATSKDGYNEKLFF. Variable domain in full (rest from reference TRBV15 and TRBJ1-4): DAMVIQNPRYQVTQFGKPVTLSCSQTLNHNVMYWYQQKSSQAPKLLFHYYDKDFNNEADTPDNFQSRRPNTSFCFLDIRSPGLGDTAMYLCATSKDGYNEKLFFGSGTQLSVL.

This clonotype was seen ten or more times. V usage is TRBV29-1 and J usage is TRBJ2-2; 8 bases agree with TRBD1. The ends lost 5 bases at V and 3 bases at J; junction bases unmatched: 5. Germline CDR1 is SQVTM and CDR2 is ANQGSEA. CDR3 size: 14 residues. CDR3 sequence (DNA): TGCAGCGTTCAGGGGGCGGATGACACCGGGGAGCTGTTTTTT. This gives the protein CSVQGADDTGELFF.

This clonotype was counted ten times or more. The V and J genes are TRBV5-1 and TRBJ1-2, with 10 bases fitting TRBD1. Germline lookup yields CDR1 SGHRS and CDR2 YFSETQ. V lost 0 bases to trimming and J lost 3 bases; unmatched junction nucleotides: 2. The CDR3 is 15 amino acids. CDR3 sequence (DNA): TGCGCCAGCAGCTTGGGACAGGGGGCGGACTATGGCTACACCTTC. Translating it yields CASSLGQGADYGYTF.

The table lists this clonotype with a few counts. V and J are TRBV5-1 and TRBJ1-1; D remains unclear. Trimming cost V 9 bases and J 0 bases, with 12 bases left between them. CDR3 size: 13 residues. Looked up from germline, CDR1 is SGHRS and CDR2 is YFSETQ. In DNA, the CDR3 is TGCGCCACCTCTGAGGCAATGAACACTGAAGCTTTCTTT. It codes for CATSEAMNTEAFF.

Ten or more counts support this clonotype. The chain joins TRBV30 to TRBJ2-7; possible D gene TRBD1, 5 bases. The V end was cut by 8 bases, the J end by 2 bases, with 13 bases between. The CDR3 is made up of 12 amino acids. Germline V CDR1 and CDR2: GTSNPN, SVGIG (reference sequence). CDR3 amino acids: CASTGVPYEQYF. In nucleotides, the CDR3 is TGTGCCAGTACAGGAGTCCCCTACGAGCAGTACTTC.

The gene calls are TRBV4-1 and TRBJ2-5; no firm D call. Germline assignment: CDR1 MGHRA and CDR2 YSYEKL. V lost 1 base and J 5 bases, leaving 8 bases between the germline ends. The CDR3 runs to 13 residues. The CDR3 DNA reads as TGCGCCAGCAGCCAAGCCTGGCTGGAGACCCAGTACTTC. It is translated as CASSQAWLETQYF.

In its sample, this clonotype was seen many times. The chain carries TRBV7-9 and TRBJ2-5; D remains ambiguous. The V gene's germline CDR1 is SEHNR and CDR2 FQNEAQ (reference sequence). With 5 bases removed from V and 5 bases from J, the gap between germline ends came to 18 bases. This CDR3 comprises 15 residues. The CDR3 nucleotides read TGTGCCAGCAGCCCCTACCCGCCGGGTTGGGAGACCCAGTACTTC. Translating gives CASSPYPPGWETQYF.

The rearrangement joins TRBV11-2 to TRBJ1-1, with a tentative D call TRBD1 (6 bases). The germline V gene encodes CDR1 SGHAT and CDR2 FQNNGV. V was clipped by 3 bases and J by 7 bases, with 9 bases between them. The CDR3 spans 12 residues. CDR3 bases: TGTGCCAGCAGCTTGAAACAGGGTGAAGCTTTCTTT. This codes for CASSLKQGEAFF.

This clonotype was detected ten times or more. The chain is built from TRBV6-5 and TRBJ2-7; the D is unclear. V was pared by 4 bases and J by 3 bases, with 10 bases between. CDR1 MNHEY and CDR2 SVGAGI come from the germline V gene. The CDR3 covers 13 residues. CDR3 DNA: TGTGCCAGCAGTTTCCTACGGAACTACGAGCAGTACTTC. This translates into CASSFLRNYEQYF.

In the case of this clonotype: The CDR3 ends on some other residue instead of the conserved phenylalanine or tryptophan, so this is likely a read error. The V and J genes are TRBV28 and TRBJ2-2; D possibly matches TRBD1 or TRBD2 (6 bases each). Germline lookup yields CDR1 MDHEN and CDR2 SYDVKM. V was clipped by 4 bases and J by 5 bases, with 20 bases between them. CDR3 length: 17 amino acids. CDR3 coding DNA: TGTGCCAGCAGTTCCCTCGTGGGGGCGCGGGGAACCGGGGAGCTGTTTTTG. Protein sequence: CASSSLVGARGTGELFL.

There are many counts of this clonotype. The rearrangement links TRBV28 to TRBJ1-2; 7 nucleotides line up with TRBD1. Germline assignment: CDR1 MDHEN and CDR2 SYDVKM. Trimming took 4 bases from V and 3 from J; bases not matched to a gene: 11. The CDR3 totals 16 residues. In DNA, the CDR3 is TGTGCCAGCAGTTCCACCCCATGGACAGGATACTATGGCTACACCTTC. Its protein is CASSSTPWTGYYGYTF.

This clonotype was seen a handful of times. One end of the junction fails to match germline, which may point to a read error. This sequence joins TRBV2 and TRBJ2-3; D not certain. The CDR3 runs 13 residues. Germline values: CDR1 SNHLY, CDR2 FYNNEI. CDR3 coding DNA: TGTGCCAGCAGTGTCTACATACCAGATACGCATTATTTT. Translated: CASSVYIPDTHYF.

The table lists this clonotype with a few counts. The V call is TRBV3-1, the J call TRBJ1-1; perhaps TRBD1 as D (5 bases). V gave up 3 bases and J gave up 6 bases, with 11 bases separating them. The CDR3 has 13 residues. Germline values: CDR1 LGHDT, CDR2 YNNKEL (reference sequence). The CDR3 loop is CASSHPGVSEAFF. DNA of the CDR3: TGTGCCAGCAGCCACCCGGGGGTTTCTGAAGCTTTCTTT.